This TCR beta chain was identified in a study of cytomegalovirus exposure and HLA in healthy donors. Study-level background: A data release that came early held roughly 90 million unique TCRs from HLA-typed donors.

Study results and limitations: A classifier reportedly called cytomegalovirus status with high sensitivity and specificity.

13 Jbeta primers and 60 Vbeta primers were used for the PCR. As originally analysed: As a later analysis found, there were 82 million or so unique TCR beta chains, of which some 10 million were shared. Assay used: immunoSEQ multiplex PCR; TCRdb lists only in-frame clones, some missing. V, J and clone size reflect that table, while D and trimming were determined from the DNA. In the table there are roughly 130,000 clones, roughly four fifths of which are singletons. Germline values: CDR1 GTSNPN, CDR2 SVGIG (reference sequence). V lost 6 bases and J lost 15; bases outside the gene matches: 10. The CDR3 has 11 residues. Regarding this clone: Its antigen remains unidentified.

The sequenced material came from PBMCs. This clonotype originated in a male donor in good health and CMV-seropositive. The chain recombines TRBV30 with TRBJ2-1, with 8 positions matching TRBD1. CDR3 coding DNA: TGTGCCTGCGGGACAGGAGTAGGTGCGTTCTTC. It is translated as CACGTGVGAFF. Full variable domain (rest looked up from reference TRBV30 and TRBJ2-1): SQTIHQWPATLVQPVGSPLSLECTVEGTSNPNLYWYRQAAGRGLQLLFYSVGIGQISSEVPQNLSASRPQDRQFILSSKKLLLSDSGFYLCACGTGVGAFFGPGTRLTVL.